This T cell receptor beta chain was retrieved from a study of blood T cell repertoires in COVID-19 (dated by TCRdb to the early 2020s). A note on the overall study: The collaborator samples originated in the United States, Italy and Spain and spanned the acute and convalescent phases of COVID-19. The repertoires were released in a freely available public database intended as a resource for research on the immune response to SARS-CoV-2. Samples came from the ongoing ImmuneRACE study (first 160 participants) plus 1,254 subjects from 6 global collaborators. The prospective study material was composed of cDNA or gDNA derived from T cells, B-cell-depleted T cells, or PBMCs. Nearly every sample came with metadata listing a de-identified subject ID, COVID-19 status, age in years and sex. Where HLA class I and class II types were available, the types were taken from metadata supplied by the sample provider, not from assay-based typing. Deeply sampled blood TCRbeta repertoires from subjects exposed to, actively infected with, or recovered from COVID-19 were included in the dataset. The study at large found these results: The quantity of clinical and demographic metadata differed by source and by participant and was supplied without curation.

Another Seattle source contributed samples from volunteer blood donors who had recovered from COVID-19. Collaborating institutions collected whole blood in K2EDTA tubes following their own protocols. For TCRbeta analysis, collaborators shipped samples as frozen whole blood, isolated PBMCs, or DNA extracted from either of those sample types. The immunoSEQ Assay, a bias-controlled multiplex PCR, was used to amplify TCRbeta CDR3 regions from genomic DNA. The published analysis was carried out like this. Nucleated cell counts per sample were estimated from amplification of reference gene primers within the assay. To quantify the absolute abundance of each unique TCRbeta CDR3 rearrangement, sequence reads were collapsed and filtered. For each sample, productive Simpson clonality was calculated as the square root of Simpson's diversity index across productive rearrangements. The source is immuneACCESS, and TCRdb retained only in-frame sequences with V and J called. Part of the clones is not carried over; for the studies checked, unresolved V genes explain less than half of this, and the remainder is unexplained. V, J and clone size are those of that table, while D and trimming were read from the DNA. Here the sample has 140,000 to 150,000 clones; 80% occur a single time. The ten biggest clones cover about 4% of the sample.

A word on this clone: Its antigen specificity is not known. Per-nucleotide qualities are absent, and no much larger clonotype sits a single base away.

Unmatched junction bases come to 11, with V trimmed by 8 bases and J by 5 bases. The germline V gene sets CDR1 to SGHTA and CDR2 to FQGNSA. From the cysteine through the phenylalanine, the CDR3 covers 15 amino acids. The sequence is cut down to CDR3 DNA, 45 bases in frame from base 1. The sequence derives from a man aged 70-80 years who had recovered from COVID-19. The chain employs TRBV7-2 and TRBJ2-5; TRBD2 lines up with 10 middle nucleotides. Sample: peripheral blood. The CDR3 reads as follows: CASSWASGRMETQYF. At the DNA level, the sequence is TGTGCCAGCTCGTGGGCTAGCGGGAGAATGGAGACCCAGTACTTC.